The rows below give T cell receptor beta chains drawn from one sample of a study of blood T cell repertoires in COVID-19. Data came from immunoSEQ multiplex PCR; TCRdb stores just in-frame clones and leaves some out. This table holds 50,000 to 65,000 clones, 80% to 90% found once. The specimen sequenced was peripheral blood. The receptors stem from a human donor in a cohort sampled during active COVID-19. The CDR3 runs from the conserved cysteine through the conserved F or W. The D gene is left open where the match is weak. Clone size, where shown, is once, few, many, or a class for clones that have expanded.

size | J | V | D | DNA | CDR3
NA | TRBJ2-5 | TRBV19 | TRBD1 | TGTGCCAGTAGAAGATCAGAGCAGGGGGTACGGCAAGAGACCCAGTACTTC | CASRRSEQGVRQETQYF
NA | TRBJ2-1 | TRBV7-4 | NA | TGTGCCAGCAGCTTAGATGCTAGCGAGGGGTCTTTGTACAATGAGCAGTTCTTC | CASSLDASEGSLYNEQFF
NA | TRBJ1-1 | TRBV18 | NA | TGTGCCAGCGCAACTACAGGGTCGAACACTGAAGCTTTCTTT | CASATTGSNTEAFF
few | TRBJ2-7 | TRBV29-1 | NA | TGCAGCGTTGAAGATCTAGGTGGAGGGAGAGGCGAGCAGTACTTC | CSVEDLGGGRGEQYF
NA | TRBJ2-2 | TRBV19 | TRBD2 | TGTGCCAGTACCTTGACGGGGGGGGCGAACACCGGGGAGCTGTTTTTT | CASTLTGGANTGELFF
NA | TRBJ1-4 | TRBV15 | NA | TGTGCCACCAGTCTGACAGTCAGTGGGGAAAAACTGTTTTTT | CATSLTVSGEKLFF
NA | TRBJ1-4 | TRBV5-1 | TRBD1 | TGCGCCAGCAGCGCGGGACAGACCGGGGAAAAACTGTTTTTT | CASSAGQTGEKLFF
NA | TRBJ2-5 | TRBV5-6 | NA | TGTGCCAGCAGCTTGATGGCGGGTGAGGAGACCCAGTACTTC | CASSLMAGEETQYF
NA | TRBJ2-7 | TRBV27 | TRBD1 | TGTGCCAGCAGCCAGATTGGGGCAGGGACAGGTCACGAGCAGTACTTC | CASSQIGAGTGHEQYF
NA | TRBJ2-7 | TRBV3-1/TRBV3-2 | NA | TGTGCCAGCAGCCAAGGGGGAGATGGCGGCGAGCAGTACTTC | CASSQGGDGGEQYF
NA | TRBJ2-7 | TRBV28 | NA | TGTGCCAGCAGTTTATCGGGTGGCGGTACCTACGAGCAGTACTTC | CASSLSGGGTYEQYF
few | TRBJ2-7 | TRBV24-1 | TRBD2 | TGTGCCACCAGTCCCGCTACGGGACACCGGACTAGCGGGAGGGTCCTGCCAGGCGAGTACTTC | CATSPATGHRTSGRVLPGEYF
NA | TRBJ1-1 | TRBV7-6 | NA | TGTGCCAGCAGCTTACAGGGTATGAACACTGAAGCTTTCTTT | CASSLQGMNTEAFF